This is a list of T cell receptor beta chains from one sample in a study of blood T cell repertoires in COVID-19. The method was immunoSEQ multiplex PCR; TCRdb's version includes in-frame clones alone and lacks a portion of them. The table has 120,000 to 150,000 clones, 84% seen once. The specimen was PBMCs or T cells enriched from blood (not recorded which). The receptors here all came from a man in his fifties or sixties in a cohort exposed to, infected with or recovered from COVID-19 (not recorded which). CDR3s include the opening cysteine and the closing phenylalanine or tryptophan. The D gene is left open where the match is weak. Clone size is stated in some rows and not others, as once, few, many or a class when expanded.

size,D,V,J,DNA,CDR3
.,.,TRBV28,TRBJ1-5,TGTGCCAGCAGACCGGGTTATAGCAATCAGCCCCAGCATTTT,CASRPGYSNQPQHF
.,TRBD2,TRBV5-1,TRBJ2-7,TGCGCCAGCAGCTTAAGACTAGCGGGGCCCTACGAGCAGTACTTC,CASSLRLAGPYEQYF
.,.,TRBV7-2,TRBJ2-7,TGTGCCAGCAGCTCTCTCCGCGGCTCCTACGAGCAGTACTTC,CASSSLRGSYEQYF
.,TRBD2,TRBV10-3,TRBJ2-5,TGTGCCATCAGTGAGGTCTCGGGGGGGAAGAAACGAGAGACCCAGTACTTC,CAISEVSGGKKRETQYF
.,TRBD1,TRBV28,TRBJ1-4,TGTGCCAGCAGACAGGACAGGGTACCAACTAATGAAAAACTGTTTTTT,CASRQDRVPTNEKLFF
.,.,TRBV19,TRBJ2-1,TGTGCCAGTAGTATAGCGGGGACCTACAATGAGCAGTTCTTC,CASSIAGTYNEQFF
.,TRBD2,TRBV6-6,TRBJ2-7,TGTGCCAGCCGGACGGGCGGGAGTCTTTACGAGCAGTACTTC,CASRTGGSLYEQYF
.,.,TRBV9,TRBJ2-1,TGTGCCAGCAGCGTAGCCAGCGCCTCCTACAATGAGCAGTTCTTC,CASSVASASYNEQFF
.,.,TRBV12-3/TRBV12-4,TRBJ1-2,TGTGCCAGCAGTTTAGGGGGAGTAGACGGCTACACCTTC,CASSLGGVDGYTF
.,TRBD2,TRBV14,TRBJ2-7,TGTGCCAGCAGCCACAGACCGGGACTAGCGGGAGGTAATGAGCAGTACTTC,CASSHRPGLAGGNEQYF
.,TRBD1,TRBV5-6,TRBJ2-2,TGTGCCAGCAGGCCGGGACAGGGCACCGGGGAGCTGTTTTTT,CASRPGQGTGELFF
.,TRBD1,TRBV28,TRBJ1-2,TGTGCCAGCAGTTTATTAAGGCAGGGGGACGGCTATGGCTACACCTTC,CASSLLRQGDGYGYTF
once,.,TRBV30,TRBJ1-1,TGTGCCTATTCCGGGACACTCGGAAGGACTGAAGCTTTCTTT,CAYSGTLGRTEAFF
.,TRBD2,TRBV7-8,TRBJ2-7,TGTGCCAGCAGCTTCGGGGTACGGGAGGTCTCCTACGAGCAGTACTTC,CASSFGVREVSYEQYF
few,TRBD2,TRBV2,TRBJ2-3,TGTGCCAGCAGGCTGGTAGCGGGGGGGACCACAGATACGCAGTATTTT,CASRLVAGGTTDTQYF
.,.,TRBV6-4,TRBJ2-7,TGTGCCAGCAGTGACTTGAAACGACAGGTTCCTACCTACGAGCAGTACTTC,CASSDLKRQVPTYEQYF
.,.,TRBV6-4,TRBJ2-5,TGTGCCAGCAGTCGGGTCGCGGGAGAGACCCAGTACTTC,CASSRVAGETQYF
.,.,TRBV6-1,TRBJ1-2,TGTGCCAGCAGTGAAGCGCTACAGGAGAACTATGGCTACACCTTC,CASSEALQENYGYTF
.,.,TRBV12-3/TRBV12-4,TRBJ1-1,TGTGCCAGCAGTTTCTCCGGTGGTGCTGAAGCTTTCTTT,CASSFSGGAEAFF
few,.,TRBV27,TRBJ2-7,TGTGCCAGCAGTTTGGCCGGGTTCAACGAGCAGTACTTC,CASSLAGFNEQYF
once,.,TRBV12-5,TRBJ1-2,TGTGCTAGTGGTTTGGTATCTGGGGCGAACTATGGCTACACCTTC,CASGLVSGANYGYTF
.,.,TRBV29-1,TRBJ1-1,TGCAGCGTTGTTGGGACATCGAACACTGAAGCTTTCTTT,CSVVGTSNTEAFF
.,TRBD1,TRBV2,TRBJ1-2,TGTGCCAGCAGTAACGCAGGGGGCGACTATGGCTACACCTTC,CASSNAGGDYGYTF
.,TRBD1,TRBV29-1,TRBJ2-1,TGCAGCTCCGGTAGTTGGGACAGGGAAAGCCGCTACAATGAGCAGTTCTTC,CSSGSWDRESRYNEQFF
.,TRBD2,TRBV12-3/TRBV12-4,TRBJ2-5,TGTGCCAGCAAGCCTAGCGGGAGAGAGACCCAGTACTTC,CASKPSGRETQYF
.,.,TRBV9,TRBJ1-4,TGTGCCAGCAGCGTATCTCCCAACTTGGAAAAACTGTTTTTT,CASSVSPNLEKLFF
.,TRBD1,TRBV28,TRBJ2-7,TGTGCCAGCACCACGACAGGGTACGAGCAGTACTTC,CASTTTGYEQYF
.,TRBD2,TRBV7-3,TRBJ2-1,TGTGCCAGCAGCTTAGGTCCTAGCGGTAGTAATGAGCAGTTCTTC,CASSLGPSGSNEQFF
.,.,TRBV18,TRBJ1-1,TGTGCCAGCTCACCACGGTGGGAGATGAACACTGAAGCTTTCTTT,CASSPRWEMNTEAFF
few,.,TRBV7-2,TRBJ1-2,TGTGCCAGCAGCTTAGGGTCGGGGGGGACGACTAACTATGGCTACACCTTC,CASSLGSGGTTNYGYTF
.,.,TRBV4-1,TRBJ2-7,TGCGCCAGCAGCCCTTCAGGGTCCGAGCAGTACTTC,CASSPSGSEQYF
.,TRBD1,TRBV6-9,TRBJ1-2,TGTGCCAGTCAATCCCAGACAGGGGGAGACTATGGCTACACCTTC,CASQSQTGGDYGYTF
.,TRBD2,TRBV28,TRBJ2-1,TGTGCCAGCAGGGGACTAGCGGGAGCCTCCTACAATGAGCAGTTCTTC,CASRGLAGASYNEQFF
many,TRBD2,TRBV7-9,TRBJ2-2,TGTGCCAGCAGCTTTCTAGCGGGAGCGGCCGGGGAGCTGTTTTTT,CASSFLAGAAGELFF
.,.,TRBV5-1,TRBJ1-4,TGCGCCAGCAGCCCGGGCCCCGCAGCGGGAGAAAAACTGTTTTTT,CASSPGPAAGEKLFF
once,TRBD2,TRBV5-1,TRBJ2-7,TGCGCCAGCAGCTCACTAGCGGGAGAAGGATACGAGCAGTACTTC,CASSSLAGEGYEQYF
.,TRBD1,TRBV19,TRBJ2-6,TGTGCCAGTAGGGCGCGCTCCGGGACAGGGCTCCCTGGGGCCAACGTCCTGACTTTC,CASRARSGTGLPGANVLTF
.,.,TRBV11-2,TRBJ1-1,TGTGCCAGCAGCTCGGGACATCCTGCTTTCTTT,CASSSGHPAFF
.,TRBD1,TRBV24-1,TRBJ2-1,TGTGCCACCGAAGGGACAGGGGGCAACTACAATGAGCAGTTCTTC,CATEGTGGNYNEQFF
medium-sized,.,TRBV3-1/TRBV3-2,TRBJ2-4,TGTGCCAGCAGCCAAGAGGATCAGGGAACCATTCAGTACTTC,CASSQEDQGTIQYF
.,TRBD1,TRBV2,TRBJ1-2,TGTGCCAGCAGTGATAAGACAGGGGGCGATGGCTACACCTTC,CASSDKTGGDGYTF
.,.,TRBV9,TRBJ2-1,TGTGCCAGCAGCGGGGGACACGGGACCCCGGGTGAGCAGTTCTTC,CASSGGHGTPGEQFF
.,TRBD1,TRBV30,TRBJ2-7,TGTGCCTGGAGGACAGGGGACGAGCAGTACTTC,CAWRTGDEQYF
.,.,TRBV28,TRBJ1-5,TGTGCCAGCAGTTTGGGGCGGCCCGCCGCGCCCCAGCATTTT,CASSLGRPAAPQHF
.,.,TRBV27,TRBJ2-4,TGTGCCAGCAGTTTTACCGGGAGTGCCAAAAACATTCAGTACTTC,CASSFTGSAKNIQYF
once,TRBD1,TRBV9,TRBJ2-2,TGTGCCAGCAGCTCCTGGACAGGGAGCGACACCGGGGAGCTGTTTTTT,CASSSWTGSDTGELFF
.,.,TRBV12-3/TRBV12-4,TRBJ1-1,TGTGCCAGCAGTTGGGGAAGGACAATTGCTTTCTTT,CASSWGRTIAFF
.,.,TRBV27,TRBJ2-1,TGTGCCAGCAGTCCTCGCGGGGTGGAGGGTGAGCAGTTCTTC,CASSPRGVEGEQFF
.,TRBD1,TRBV5-1,TRBJ1-6,TGCGCCAGCAGCTCAGGGACAGGGCAAAATTATAATTCACCCCTCCACTTT,CASSSGTGQNYNSPLHF
few,.,TRBV10-2,TRBJ2-5,TGCGCCAGCATCCAGACAGGGAGGTTCGAGACCCAGTACTTC,CASIQTGRFETQYF